A single T cell receptor (beta chain) is shown here with its context. Its antigen remains unidentified. Per-base quality was not reported, and no clone a single base away is much larger than it. The germline V gene sets CDR1 to SGHTA and CDR2 to FQGNSA. Trimming accounts for 7 bases at V and 7 bases at J, while the number of junction bases matched to no gene is 7. The CDR3 runs 13 residues from the cysteine to the phenylalanine. Left in the record is the CDR3 DNA by itself, 39 bases read in frame from the first base. The source of the sample is a study of blood T cells in healthy people across ages (dated by TCRdb to 2015 to 2017). At the level of the whole study: In model experiments, template switching captured about one uniquely barcoded TCR beta cDNA molecule for every two T cells. Using the same blood draw, the study looked at two additional independent replicas of 1 million unique cDNA reads for two donors, one aged 18 to 30 and the other aged 80 or older. To track age-related changes in TCR beta repertoire diversity, the study relied on deep sequencing normalized with unique cDNA molecular identifiers. Four age groups were formed from the donors: young (average 16 years), middle-aged (just under 40), aged (more than 55) and long-lived (around 80). Here is what the overall study found, with its caveats: Compared with the aged group, more naive CD4+ T cells, fewer expanded clones and increased TCR diversity were shown by the long-lived group, suggesting age selection. Estimates of total diversity from one million sequenced T cells were regarded as lower bounds and underestimates. Because donor CMV infection status was unknown, age-related changes in expanded clonotypes were potentially confounded. Observed TCR beta diversity per million T cells fell roughly linearly with age, and a significant reduction was already apparent by age around 40. The percentage of naive T cells measured by flow cytometry correlated strongly with observed TCR beta diversity. Because profiling used bulk unsorted PBMCs, naive and antigen-experienced compartments could not be compared conclusively.

The library came from 5' RACE. The reads were generated on an Illumina HiSeq 2500. A second PCR of 7 to 11 cycles was run with a J-beta primer mix and a sample-barcoded 5' primer. A template-switch 5' adaptor carrying 12 random nucleotides introduced a unique molecular identifier onto each TCR beta cDNA molecule. At least 2.5 million CDR3-containing paired-end reads were obtained from each sample. First-strand cDNA was synthesized from all RNA with the Mint cDNA synthesis kit, primed by a TRBC-specific oligonucleotide. After uracil-DNA glycosylase treatment, a first 18-cycle PCR used universal primers M1SS and BC2_uni_R on all cDNA. As for the authors' bioinformatics: For normalization, 1 million high-quality reads were randomly selected from each sample, with every read carrying a distinct molecular identifier. Reads sharing molecular identifiers were discarded rather than binned into consensus sequences. MiTCR, set to a Q25 quality threshold and the strictest error-elimination algorithm, was used for CDR3 identification, clonotype clustering and error correction. A nonparametric unseen species model with Euler transformation was used to estimate lower-bound total TCR beta diversity. TCRdb reworked the public reads: Q25 trimming with fastp, MiXCR clone assembly, productive beta chains retained. Every distinct CDR3 protein forms one entry, paired with its most common genes and DNA. The V and J calls and clone size are TCRdb's, not the authors'. The table for this sample lists approximately 490,000 distinct CDR3 sequences; less than 25% of them were counted only once. Jointly, the top ten make up 7.5% to 9% of the sample.

Donors were 40 or so systemically healthy Caucasian individuals from Russia aged roughly 6 to 90 years. Approximately 10 milliliters of peripheral blood were collected from each donor into EDTA-treated Vacutainer tubes. Ficoll-Paque density-gradient centrifugation was used to isolate PBMCs, with at least 6 million per sample. Total RNA, at least 6 micrograms per sample, was extracted from PBMCs with Trizol reagent. For every donor, flow cytometry on a PBMC aliquot measured the percentage of naive CD45RAhigh/CD27high T cells. These data were likewise used in another study, on T cells of mothers and their children. The second paper states: Donors were nine systemically healthy Caucasian individuals: three mothers and their six children. cDNA synthesis used all of the extracted RNA, with approximately 1.6 ug of RNA in each 15 ul reaction. In the second PCR, sample barcodes and 2-4 random nucleotides were introduced via the M1S primer. Each mother yielded over 9 million TCR beta CDR3 reads and each child 3 million to 3.5 million reads. Thymic selection shapes the output of TCR recombination in a similar way in related and unrelated pairs, and inherited differences have a minor effect. Normalized repertoire overlap in related mother-child pairs was always slightly higher than in unrelated mother-child pairs, but the difference was never significant. No persistent microchimeric T cell clones were detected, at a sensitivity of approximately 100 clones per million clonotypes. To look for features that set related mother-child pairs apart from unrelated individuals, the researchers ran deep NGS to compare the TCR beta repertoires of mothers and children. On average, the children were about 10 +/- 4 years old, while the mothers were around 40 +/- 4 years old. After adapter ligation with NEBNext reagents, the libraries were sequenced on Illumina HiSeq 2000 with 100+100 nt paired-end reads. To prevent cross-contamination, the mother and child libraries were prepared one month apart and sequenced in separate runs. For each donor, between about 450,000 and 2,300,000 distinct TCR beta clonotypes were identified. Naive TCR beta clonotypes were estimated from low-frequency clonotypes matched to each donor's FACS-determined naive share, without sorting.

The origin of this receptor is a boy between 5 and 17 years old in good health. The rearrangement combines TRBV7-2 with TRBJ2-1, and 7 junction bases match TRBD2. Sequenced sample: blood. The DNA sequence is given as TGTGCCAGCAATAGACTAGCCGGGAATGAGCAGTTCTTC. This codes for CASNRLAGNEQFF.